Described below is a single T cell receptor (beta chain) sequence and its context. Its cognate antigen has yet to be identified. No base-level quality is on record; no much larger clone is a single base apart. The donors were healthy, HIV-negative adults with no recently reported acute infections or vaccinations. All donors were Caucasian adults living in Nashville, Tennessee, USA. CD4+ T cells were enriched by magnetic negative selection; naive cells were then positively selected on CD45RA, and the negative fraction formed the memory subset. Blood was collected by leukapheresis, and PBMCs were isolated by Ficoll-Histopaque density gradient centrifugation and then cryopreserved in liquid nitrogen vapor phase. Purity and quantity of every magnetically sorted T cell population were checked by analytical flow cytometry. From each sorted fraction, genomic DNA was isolated and quantified by UV absorbance on a Nanodrop 2000c.

Using the deep immunoSEQ assay, TCR CDR3 regions were amplified from genomic DNA by multiplex PCR. For each cell subset, the extracted genomic DNA was distributed evenly across all wells of several immunoSEQ 96-well plates, and each plate served as one replicate. For sorted subsets, about 0.2 ug genomic DNA, equal to about 30,000 T cell genomes, was loaded into each replicate PCR. Purified libraries were measured with a Qubit 3.0 fluorometer, size-checked on a Bioanalyzer 2100, and measured again with the KAPA Library Quantification kit. Every immunoSEQ 96-well plate was sequenced on a dedicated single-read 150-cycle Illumina NextSeq 550 flow cell. The paper's processing steps were these. The immunoSEQ output contained only junctional sequences without quality scores, so filtering could not match that applied to full-length reads. To assign V/J genes and CDR3, sequences were annotated against IMGT germline references using PyIR, a Python wrapper for IgBLAST v1.9. Any read was removed if the V/J assignment was weak (E-value above 1e-6), the CDR3 was missing, or the read contained stop codons, out-of-frame junctions, or ambiguous translated residues. V3J clonotypes were defined by identical inferred V gene, J gene, and CDR3 amino acid sequence. The percentage overlap between two repertoires was calculated by dividing the number of shared unique clonotypes by the size of the smaller repertoire. RTK rarefaction, the Chao1 estimator, and Recon v2.1 estimates of unobserved clonotypes were used to assess repertoire richness. For all TCRbeta clonotypes obtained by the gDNA method from a few donors, generation probabilities were computed with OLGA. TCRdb holds this immuneACCESS table with in-frame rearrangements only. Some clones are missing; in checked studies, unresolved V genes explain under half, and the rest has no known cause. V and J calls and clone size are as listed in that table; D and trimming were resolved from the DNA. The sample profile shows approximately 2.1 million clones; approximately 93% of them were found once. Of the sample, about 0.39% falls within the top ten clones.

This sample was included in a study of shared clonotypes between healthy human individuals (dated by TCRdb to 2018 to 2021). Study-wide context: The cohort comprised a couple of women and a few men aged 18 to 49 years. Different laboratories and diverse techniques were used to prepare libraries and sequence TCR repertoires, to increase sequencing depth and limit assay-specific biases. Per donor, three plates each were used for CD4 naive and CD4 memory, two for CD8 naive, and one for CD8 memory. Between about 0.8 and 8.9 billion PBMCs per donor were obtained by leukapheresis. Blood TCR repertoires of a handful of healthy adults were deeply sequenced to estimate repertoire size and the extent of clonotype sharing between individuals.

Results and caveats for the whole study, not just this receptor: Across a handful of donors, about 4.5% of naive CD4, approximately 3.6% of naive CD8, roughly 2.3% of memory CD4, and around 0.4% of memory CD8 clonotypes were shared. Sampling was limited to blood, and TCR repertoires in tissue likely differ from TCR repertoires in blood. Clonotypes shared by all four sorted-subset donors showed higher generation probabilities than non-shared clonotypes. Even with the large sequencing depth, rarefaction of the sorted-subset datasets indicated that sequencing was incomplete. The genetic and exposure-history diversity represented was limited by the small number of donors. Pairwise subsampling indicated that sequencing depth was expected to affect the degree of clonotype sharing among donors. Larger estimated clonotype richness was generally found for naive subsets than for memory subsets.

Counted from cysteine to phenylalanine, this CDR3 has 14 amino acids. The retained sequence is limited to the CDR3, 42 bases, with the frame set at the first base. Per the germline V gene (reference sequence), MNHEY is the CDR1 and SMNVEV is the CDR2. V and J are truncated by 6 bases and 9 bases respectively, leaving an intervening sequence of 18 bases. The rearranged chain carries TRBV27 and TRBJ2-1, and possibly TRBD2, on 5 matching bases. Specimen: naive CD4+ T cells from PBMCs. What this sample's cell subset or site label stands for: CD45RA+ positively selected. This sequence was found in a man between 18 and 35 years old in good health. Some clones in this sample may be carry-over from other donors' samples. At the DNA level, the sequence is TGTGCCAGCAGCTTGGGGATAGCGTGGCGTGAGCAGTTCTTC. The translation is CASSLGIAWREQFF.